The clone carrying this T cell receptor (beta chain) was recorded a few times. The entry originates in a study of T-cell reconstitution after alpha-beta-depleted transplantation in children. Trimming took 6 bases from V and 0 from J; bases not matched to a gene: 8. This CDR3 comprises 16 residues. For TCRbeta, the library was prepared with unique molecular identifiers. From the PCR reads, TCRdb called clonotypes with MiXCR, one entry per CDR3 protein. Of 250,000 to 350,000 distinct CDR3 sequences listed, almost 10% were seen once; the top ten hold around 10%. This clonotype was sampled from a human donor who donated a stem cell graft to a child with SCID. This material consisted of PBMCs from the stem cell graft donor, taken from the stem cell graft. V and J are TRBV12-3 or TRBV12-4 and TRBJ2-4; TRBD1 matches 7 bases. The CDR3 DNA sequence: TGTGCCAGCAGCCCGGGACAGCAGCTAGCCAAAAACATTCAGTACTTC. Translation: CASSPGQQLAKNIQYF.